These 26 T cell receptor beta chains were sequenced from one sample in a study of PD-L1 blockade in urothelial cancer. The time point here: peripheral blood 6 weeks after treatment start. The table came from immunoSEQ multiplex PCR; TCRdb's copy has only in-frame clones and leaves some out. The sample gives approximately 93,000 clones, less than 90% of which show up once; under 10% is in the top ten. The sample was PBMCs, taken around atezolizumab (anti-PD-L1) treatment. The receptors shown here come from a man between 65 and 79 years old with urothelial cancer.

CDR3: CASSLGGQNNQPQHF. In DNA form, the CDR3 reads TGTGCCAGCAGCTTGGGGGGACAGAACAATCAGCCCCAGCATTTT. The chain joins TRBV5-4 to TRBJ1-5; 7 bases align to TRBD1. The CDR3 has 15 amino acids. The trim removed 0 bases at V and 3 bases at J, leaving 3 bases unmatched. The germline V gene encodes CDR1 SGHNT and CDR2 YYREEE (reference sequence).

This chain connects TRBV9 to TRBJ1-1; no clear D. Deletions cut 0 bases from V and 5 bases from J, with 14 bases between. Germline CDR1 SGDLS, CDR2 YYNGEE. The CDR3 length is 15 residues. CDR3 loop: CASSVGSRVGTEAFF. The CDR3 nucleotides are TGTGCCAGCAGCGTAGGGTCACGGGTGGGTACTGAAGCTTTCTTT.

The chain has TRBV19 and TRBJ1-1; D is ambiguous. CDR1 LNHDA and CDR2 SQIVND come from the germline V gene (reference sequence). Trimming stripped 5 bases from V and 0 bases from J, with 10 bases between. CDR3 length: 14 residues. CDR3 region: CASSDRDMNTEAFF. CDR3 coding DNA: TGTGCCAGTAGTGACCGAGACATGAACACTGAAGCTTTCTTT.

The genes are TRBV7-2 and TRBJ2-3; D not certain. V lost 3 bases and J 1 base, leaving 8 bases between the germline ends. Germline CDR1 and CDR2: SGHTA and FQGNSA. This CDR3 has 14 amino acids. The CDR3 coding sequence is TGTGCCAGCAGCTTTTACTCGGGCACAGATACGCAGTATTTT. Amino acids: CASSFYSGTDTQYF.

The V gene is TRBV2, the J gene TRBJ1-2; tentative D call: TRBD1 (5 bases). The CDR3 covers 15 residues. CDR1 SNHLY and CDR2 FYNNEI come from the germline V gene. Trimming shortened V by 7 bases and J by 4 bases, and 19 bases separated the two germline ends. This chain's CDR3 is CASIPSGGESYGYTF. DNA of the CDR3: TGTGCCAGCATCCCCAGTGGGGGGGAGAGCTATGGCTACACCTTC.

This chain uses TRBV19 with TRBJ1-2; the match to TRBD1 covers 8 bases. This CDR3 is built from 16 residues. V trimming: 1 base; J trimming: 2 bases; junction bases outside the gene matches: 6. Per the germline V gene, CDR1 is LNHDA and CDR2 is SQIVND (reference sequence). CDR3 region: CASSIVGQEKNYGYTF. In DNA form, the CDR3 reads TGTGCCAGTAGTATAGTGGGACAGGAGAAGAACTATGGCTACACCTTC.

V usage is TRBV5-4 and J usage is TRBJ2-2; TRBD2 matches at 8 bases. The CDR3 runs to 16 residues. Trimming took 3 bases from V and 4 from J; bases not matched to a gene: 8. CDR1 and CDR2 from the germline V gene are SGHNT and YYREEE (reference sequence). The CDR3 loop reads CASSSGGASGTGELFF. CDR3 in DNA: TGTGCCAGCAGCTCGGGAGGGGCCTCGGGCACCGGGGAGCTGTTTTTT. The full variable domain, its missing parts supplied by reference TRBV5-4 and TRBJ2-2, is ETGVTQSPTHLIKTRGQQVTLRCSSQSGHNTVSWYQQALGQGPQFIFQYYREEENGRGNFPPRFSGLQFPNYSSELNVNALELDDSALYLCASSSGGASGTGELFFGEGSRLTVL.

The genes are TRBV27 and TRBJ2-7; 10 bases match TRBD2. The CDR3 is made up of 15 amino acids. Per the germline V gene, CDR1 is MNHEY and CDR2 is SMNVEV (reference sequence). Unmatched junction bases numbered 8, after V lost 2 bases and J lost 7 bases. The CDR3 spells CASSLRTSGVGEQYF. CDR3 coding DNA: TGTGCCAGCAGTTTAAGGACTAGCGGTGTGGGGGAGCAGTACTTC.

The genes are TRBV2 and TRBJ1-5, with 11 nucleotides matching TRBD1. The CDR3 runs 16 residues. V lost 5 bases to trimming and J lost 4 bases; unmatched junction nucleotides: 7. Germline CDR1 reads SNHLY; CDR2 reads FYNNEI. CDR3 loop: CASSPGTGGSNQPQHF. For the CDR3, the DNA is TGTGCCAGCAGTCCCGGGACAGGGGGAAGTAATCAGCCCCAGCATTTT. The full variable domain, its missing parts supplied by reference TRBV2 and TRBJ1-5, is EPEVTQTPSHQVTQMGQEVILRCVPISNHLYFYWYRQILGQKVEFLVSFYNNEISEKSEIFDDQFSVERPDGSNFTLKIRSTKLEDSAMYFCASSPGTGGSNQPQHFGDGTRLSIL.

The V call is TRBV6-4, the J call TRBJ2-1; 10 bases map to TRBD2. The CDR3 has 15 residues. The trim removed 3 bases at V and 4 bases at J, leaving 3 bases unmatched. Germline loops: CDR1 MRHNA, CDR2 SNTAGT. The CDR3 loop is CASSEGSGRYNEQFF. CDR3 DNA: TGTGCCAGCAGTGAGGGTAGCGGGAGGTACAATGAGCAGTTCTTC.

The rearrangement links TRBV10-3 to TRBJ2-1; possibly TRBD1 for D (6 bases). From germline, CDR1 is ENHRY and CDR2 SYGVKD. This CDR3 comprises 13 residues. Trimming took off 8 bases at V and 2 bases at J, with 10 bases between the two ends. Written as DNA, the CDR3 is TGTGCCATCGCCGGGGACACCTACAATGAGCAGTTCTTC. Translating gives CAIAGDTYNEQFF.

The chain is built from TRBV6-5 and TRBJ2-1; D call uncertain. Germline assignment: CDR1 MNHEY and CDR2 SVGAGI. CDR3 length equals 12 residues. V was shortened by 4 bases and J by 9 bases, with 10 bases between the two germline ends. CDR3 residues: CASSSNFGEQFF. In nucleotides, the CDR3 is TGTGCCAGCAGTTCGAACTTCGGTGAGCAGTTCTTC.

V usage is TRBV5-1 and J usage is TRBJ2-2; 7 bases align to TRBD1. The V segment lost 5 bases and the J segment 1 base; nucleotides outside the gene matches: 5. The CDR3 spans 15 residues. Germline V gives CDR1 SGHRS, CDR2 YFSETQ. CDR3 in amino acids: CASSPGQRNTGELFF. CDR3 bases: TGCGCCAGCAGTCCGGGACAGCGGAACACCGGGGAGCTGTTTTTT. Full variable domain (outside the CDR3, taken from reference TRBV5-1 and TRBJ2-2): KAGVTQTPRYLIKTRGQQVTLSCSPISGHRSVSWYQQTPGQGLQFLFEYFSETQRNKGNFPGRFSGRQFSNSRSEMNVSTLELGDSALYLCASSPGQRNTGELFFGEGSRLTVL.

The CDR3: CASRFGSGVGNEQFF. The CDR3 region has the DNA TGCGCCAGCAGATTCGGGTCAGGGGTTGGGAATGAGCAGTTCTTC. The chain uses TRBV5-1 and TRBJ2-1, with D possibly TRBD1 on 6 matching bases. V was cut by 5 bases and J by 7 bases, with 19 bases left in between. This CDR3 spans 15 amino acids. CDR1 is SGHRS and CDR2 is YFSETQ in the germline V gene.

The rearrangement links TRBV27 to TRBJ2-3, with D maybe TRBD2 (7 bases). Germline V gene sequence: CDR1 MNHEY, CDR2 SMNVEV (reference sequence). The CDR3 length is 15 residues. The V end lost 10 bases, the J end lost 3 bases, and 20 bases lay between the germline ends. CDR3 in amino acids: CATSVGGPATDTQYF. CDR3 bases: TGTGCCACCTCAGTGGGGGGGCCTGCGACAGATACGCAGTATTTT.

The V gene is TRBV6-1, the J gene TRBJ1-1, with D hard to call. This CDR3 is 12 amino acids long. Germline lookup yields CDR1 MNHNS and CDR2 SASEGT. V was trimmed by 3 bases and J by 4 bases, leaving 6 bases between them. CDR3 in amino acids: CASSDWATEAFF. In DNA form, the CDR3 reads TGTGCCAGCAGTGATTGGGCCACTGAAGCTTTCTTT.

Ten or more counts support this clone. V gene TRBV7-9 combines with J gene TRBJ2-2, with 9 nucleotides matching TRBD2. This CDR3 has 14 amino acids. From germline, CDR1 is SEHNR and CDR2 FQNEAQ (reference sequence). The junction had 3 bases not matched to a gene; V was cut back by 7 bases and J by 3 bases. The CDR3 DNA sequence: TGTGCCAGCACTAGGACTAGCGACACCGGGGAGCTGTTTTTT. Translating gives CASTRTSDTGELFF.

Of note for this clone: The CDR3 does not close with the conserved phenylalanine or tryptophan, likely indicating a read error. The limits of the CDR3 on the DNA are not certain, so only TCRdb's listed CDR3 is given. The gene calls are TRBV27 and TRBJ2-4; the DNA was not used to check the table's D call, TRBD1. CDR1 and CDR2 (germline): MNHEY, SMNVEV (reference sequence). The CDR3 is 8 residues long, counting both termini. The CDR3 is CASSPGNV.

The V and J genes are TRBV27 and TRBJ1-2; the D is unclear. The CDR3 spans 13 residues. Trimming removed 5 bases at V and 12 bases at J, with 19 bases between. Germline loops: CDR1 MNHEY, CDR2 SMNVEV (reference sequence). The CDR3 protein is CASSPGRFGGNTF. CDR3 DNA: TGTGCCAGCAGTCCTGGGCGCTTCGGTGGTAACACCTTC.

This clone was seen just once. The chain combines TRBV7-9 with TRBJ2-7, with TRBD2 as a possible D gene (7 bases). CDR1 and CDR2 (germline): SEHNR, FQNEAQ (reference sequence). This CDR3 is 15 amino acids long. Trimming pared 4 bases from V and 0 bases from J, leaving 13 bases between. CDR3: CASSWGGQSSYEQYF. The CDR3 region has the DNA TGTGCCAGCAGCTGGGGGGGCCAGAGCTCCTACGAGCAGTACTTC.

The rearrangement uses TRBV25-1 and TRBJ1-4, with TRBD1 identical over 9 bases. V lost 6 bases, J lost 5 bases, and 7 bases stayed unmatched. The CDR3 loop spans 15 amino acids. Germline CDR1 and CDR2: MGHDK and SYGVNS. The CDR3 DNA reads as TGTGCCAGCAGCGACTTGGACAGGGGAAATGAAAAACTGTTTTTT. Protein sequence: CASSDLDRGNEKLFF.

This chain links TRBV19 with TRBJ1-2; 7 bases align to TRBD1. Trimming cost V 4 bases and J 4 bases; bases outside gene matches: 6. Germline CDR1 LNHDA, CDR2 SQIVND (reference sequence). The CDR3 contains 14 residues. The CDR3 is CASSKTGSGYGYTF. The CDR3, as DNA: TGTGCCAGTAGTAAGACAGGGTCGGGCTATGGCTACACCTTC.

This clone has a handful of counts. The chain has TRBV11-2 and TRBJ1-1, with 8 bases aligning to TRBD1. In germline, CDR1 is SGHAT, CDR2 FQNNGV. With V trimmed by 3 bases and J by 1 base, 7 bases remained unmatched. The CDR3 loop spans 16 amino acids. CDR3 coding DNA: TGTGCCAGCAGCTTCTGGGGGACAGGACCGAACACTGAAGCTTTCTTT. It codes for CASSFWGTGPNTEAFF.

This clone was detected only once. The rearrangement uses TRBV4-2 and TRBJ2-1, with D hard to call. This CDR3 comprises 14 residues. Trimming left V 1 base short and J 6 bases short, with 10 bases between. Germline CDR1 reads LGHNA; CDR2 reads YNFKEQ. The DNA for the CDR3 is TGTGCCAGCAGCCAAGGGAACAGCCCCAATGAGCAGTTCTTC. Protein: CASSQGNSPNEQFF.

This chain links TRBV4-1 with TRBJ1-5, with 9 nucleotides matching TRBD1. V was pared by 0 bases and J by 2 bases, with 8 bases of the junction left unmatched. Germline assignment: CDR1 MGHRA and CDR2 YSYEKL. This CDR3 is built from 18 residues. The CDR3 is CASSQEIRDREGNQPQHF. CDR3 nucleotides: TGCGCCAGCAGCCAAGAGATAAGGGACAGGGAGGGCAATCAGCCCCAGCATTTT.

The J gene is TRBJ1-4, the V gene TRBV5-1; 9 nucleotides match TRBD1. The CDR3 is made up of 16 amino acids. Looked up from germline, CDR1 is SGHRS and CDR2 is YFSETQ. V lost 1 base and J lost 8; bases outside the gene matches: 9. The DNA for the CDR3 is TGCGCCAGCAGCTTGCCGGGACAGGGCGTAGGAGAAAAACTGTTTTTT. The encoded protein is CASSLPGQGVGEKLFF.